This T cell receptor (beta chain) was recovered during a study of cytomegalovirus exposure and HLA in healthy donors. Study context: An earlier analysis found roughly 110 million unique TCR beta sequences from about 190 million T cells.

About this clone: The antigen is not known.

The germline gives CDR1 GTSNPN, CDR2 SVGIG (reference sequence). The CDR3 totals 17 residues. Between the trimmed V and J ends, which lost 0 bases and 0 bases, there was a span of 16 bases. Overall study results and limits: Through in vitro validation, three CMV-associated chains were shown to be specific for CMV antigens. In an earlier analysis, in around 590 donors, most V segments appeared productive either ~87% or ~30% of the time. Associated with cytomegalovirus, according to the listing, were 150 to 200 TCR beta chains.

The PCR contained 60 Vbeta and 13 Jbeta primers. The protocol was immunoSEQ multiplex PCR, while the TCRdb copy is restricted to in-frame clones and leaves out a portion. The table records more than 85,000 clones, approximately 69% of them present only once. The V and J genes are TRBV30 and TRBJ2-3; D is uncertain. The sequence was obtained from a man aged 25 to 45 in good health and CMV-seronegative. Sequenced: PBMCs. CDR3 nucleotides: TGTGCCTGGAGTGTAAATCGGAGACTTTCTAGCACAGATACGCAGTATTTT. Translating gives CAWSVNRRLSSTDTQYF.